A few counts support the clone carrying this T cell receptor (beta chain). The table came from immunoSEQ multiplex PCR; TCRdb's copy has only in-frame clones and leaves some out. The sample records 210,000 or so clones, about 85% being singletons. Between the trimmed V and J ends, which lost 6 bases and 1 base, there was a span of 13 bases. The germline V gene encodes CDR1 SGHRS and CDR2 YFSETQ. The CDR3 covers 14 residues. The data are from a study of blood T cell repertoires in COVID-19. Sequencing input: peripheral blood. The rearrangement joins TRBV5-1 to TRBJ1-1; tentative D call: TRBD1 (6 bases). The TCR comes from a woman in her late teens or twenties who had recovered from COVID-19. CDR3 protein: CASNPGTKNTEAFF. In DNA, the CDR3 is TGCGCCAGCAACCCCGGGACAAAGAACACTGAAGCTTTCTTT.